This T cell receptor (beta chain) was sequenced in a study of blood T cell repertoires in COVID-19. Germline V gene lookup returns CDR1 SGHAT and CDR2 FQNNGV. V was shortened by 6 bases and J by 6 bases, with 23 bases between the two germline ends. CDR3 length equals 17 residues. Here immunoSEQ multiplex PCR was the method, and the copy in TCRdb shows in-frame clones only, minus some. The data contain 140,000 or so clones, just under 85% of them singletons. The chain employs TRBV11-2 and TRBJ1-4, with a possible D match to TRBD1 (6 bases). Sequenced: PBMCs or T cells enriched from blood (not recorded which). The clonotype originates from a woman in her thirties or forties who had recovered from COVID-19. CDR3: CASRPLRGGPLDEKLFF. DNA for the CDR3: TGTGCCAGCAGGCCTCTGCGGGGGGGGCCACTTGATGAAAAACTGTTTTTT.